These 10 T cell receptor beta chains share one sample of origin, sequenced in a study of shared clonotypes between healthy human individuals. Profiled with immunoSEQ multiplex PCR; TCRdb holds only in-frame clones, not every one. This sample has about 700,000 clones; approximately 79% occur once, and the top ten carry over 1.5%. Material: memory CD4+ T cells sorted from blood. Documented subset: CD45RA-negative fraction. The receptors were sampled from a woman in her 30s in good health.

This clone was observed at least ten times. The chain carries TRBV27 and TRBJ2-7, with TRBD1 as a possible D gene (7 bases). This CDR3 comprises 14 residues. In germline, CDR1 is MNHEY, CDR2 SMNVEV (reference sequence). Trimming removed 4 bases from V and 2 bases from J, with 12 bases in between. Here the CDR3 DNA reads TGTGCCAGCAGTTCTTCAGGGGGGACCTACGAGCAGTACTTC. It yields the protein CASSSSGGTYEQYF.

This clone showed up just a few times. The CDR3: CASSPGQEGETQYF. As DNA, the CDR3 is TGCGCCAGCAGCCCCGGACAGGAAGGAGAGACCCAGTACTTC. V is TRBV5-1 and J is TRBJ2-5; 7 bases match TRBD1. The CDR3 is made up of 14 amino acids. Germline values: CDR1 SGHRS, CDR2 YFSETQ. The V segment lost 4 bases and the J segment 4 bases; nucleotides outside the gene matches: 7.

The chain recombines TRBV28 with TRBJ1-1, with D tentatively TRBD1 (5 bases). Trimming removed 8 bases from V and 0 bases from J, with 19 bases in between. Per germline, CDR1 MDHEN and CDR2 SYDVKM. The CDR3 totals 16 residues. This CDR3 is CASYDRGEGLNTEAFF. CDR3 coding DNA: TGTGCCAGCTACGACCGGGGCGAAGGGTTGAACACTGAAGCTTTCTTT.

The rearrangement links TRBV6-5 to TRBJ1-4; no reliable D call. The CDR3 runs 12 residues. V lost 5 bases to trimming and J lost 5 bases, with 6 bases between them. CDR1 and CDR2 from the germline V gene are MNHEY and SVGAGI. CDR3 in DNA: TGTGCCAGCAGTAAAACCAATGAAAAACTGTTTTTT. Translating it yields CASSKTNEKLFF.

This chain connects TRBV2 to TRBJ1-2; possibly TRBD1 for D (6 bases). Germline V gene sequence: CDR1 SNHLY, CDR2 FYNNEI. This CDR3 is built from 14 residues. Between the trimmed V and J ends, which lost 3 bases and 1 base, there was a span of 9 bases. CDR3 sequence: CASSDRGYNYGYTF. CDR3 DNA sequence: TGTGCCAGCAGTGACAGGGGCTATAACTATGGCTACACCTTC.

CDR3: CAWSVRGGQGGYEQYF. The DNA for the CDR3 is TGTGCCTGGAGTGTACGCGGGGGACAGGGTGGCTACGAGCAGTACTTC. V usage is TRBV30 and J usage is TRBJ2-7, with 9 bases identical to TRBD1. CDR1 and CDR2 (germline): GTSNPN, SVGIG (reference sequence). This CDR3 spans 16 amino acids. Trimming cost V 0 bases and J 3 bases; bases outside gene matches: 9.

The CDR3 sequence: CASSSRRKTGGSNRNQPQHF. The CDR3 DNA sequence: TGTGCCAGTAGTTCCCGACGTAAGACAGGGGGGAGTAATCGGAATCAGCCCCAGCATTTT. The chain combines TRBV19 with TRBJ1-5; TRBD1 agrees at 9 bases. The V gene end was trimmed by 5 bases and the J gene end by 4 bases; junction bases not matched to a gene: 21. The CDR3 is made up of 20 amino acids. The germline gives CDR1 LNHDA, CDR2 SQIVND (reference sequence).

In this sample, this clone turned up once. The CDR3 DNA reads as TGTGCCAGCTCATTTGACAGGACGAACTATGGCTACACCTTC. Its protein is CASSFDRTNYGYTF. The rearrangement links TRBV18 to TRBJ1-2; tentative D call: TRBD1 (6 bases). Germline V CDR1 and CDR2: KGHSH, LQKENI. V shed 5 bases and J shed 2 bases, with 12 bases lying between them. The CDR3 is 14 amino acids.

This clone turned up a few times. The V call is TRBV28, the J call TRBJ2-7; D might be TRBD1 or TRBD2, each matching 5 bases. In germline, CDR1 is MDHEN, CDR2 SYDVKM. The CDR3 has 14 residues. Trimming took off 1 base at V and 7 bases at J, with 14 bases between the two ends. In nucleotides, the CDR3 is TGTGCCAGCAGTTTATCTGGGACGGGCTGGGAGCAGTACTTC. Protein: CASSLSGTGWEQYF.

The chain uses TRBV2 and TRBJ1-1; 8 positions agree with TRBD1. V was pared by 6 bases and J by 3 bases, with 15 bases of the junction left unmatched. Germline V gives CDR1 SNHLY, CDR2 FYNNEI. The CDR3 covers 17 residues. CDR3 amino acids: CASSYRGFLGSDTEAFF. The CDR3 DNA reads as TGTGCCAGCAGCTACAGGGGGTTCTTAGGCTCCGACACTGAAGCTTTCTTT.